This T cell receptor (beta chain) was identified during a study of cytomegalovirus exposure and HLA in healthy donors (dated by TCRdb to between 2016 and 2019). Regarding the complete study: According to an earlier analysis of several hundred of the donors, about 170 million T cells yielded some 120 million unique TCR beta sequences and about 300 Gb of sequence data. About 300 gigabases of sequencing data and around 88 million unique TCR sequences made up an early release that covered roughly 670 HLA-typed donors. Of the approximately 400 genotyped donors, roughly 80% were placed in the genetic ancestry cluster associated with self-reported Caucasian donors. The aim of the study was to test whether cataloging public T cell receptors could identify signatures of past pathogen exposure. Using immunosequencing, the study profiled T cell repertoires from roughly 650 subjects and related those repertoires to cytomegalovirus serostatus. Along with the approximately 600-subject first cohort, a separate validation cohort of roughly 110 different subjects was used. High-throughput TCR immunosequencing, statistical association of individual TCRs with disease status, and machine learning were combined to predict cytomegalovirus infection status. A later analysis re-examined previously published TCR beta repertoires from just over 650 donors and added high-resolution HLA genotyping to investigate patterns of TCR occurrence. Rather than using new phenotypic data, the later analysis identified candidate immune exposures from TCR beta sequences and from how often those sequences occurred across donors. To decide whether each TCR beta V gene segment behaved as functional or pseudogenic, an earlier analysis of approximately 620 of the donors relied on high-throughput TCR beta sequencing. Alongside the repertoire data, information on donor age, sex, ethnicity and CMV serostatus was compiled. A later genetic analysis took genome-wide SNP genotypes for about 55% of the roughly 700 donors and used that subset as a discovery cohort. Every repertoire in the discovery cohort had been generated on one and the same sequencing platform. HLA typing included class I and class II loci at four-digit resolution. Typing coverage differed by locus: A, B, C, DRB1 and DQB1 were typed in roughly 620-630 donors, DQA1 in about 500, DPA1 in some 610, and DPB1 in 400 to 480. Several DR-DQ haplotypes were handled as single units for association and clustering because linkage in the cohort was strong. On average, around 200,000 unique TCR beta nucleotide sequences were sequenced per donor among 398 genotyped donors of the cohort, with about 19% of those sequences being non-productive. Overall study outcomes, separate from this receptor: A later analysis associated approximately 17,000 TCR beta sequences with specific HLA alleles at a false discovery rate of 0.05. In a later genetic analysis, a missense DCLRE1C variant was associated with V-gene and J-gene trimming of TCR beta chains, and the association was replicated in an independent cohort. Compared with the approximately 600-donor mean, donors in an Asian-associated ancestry cluster had fewer N-insertions in productive TCRs, according to a later genetic analysis. A cluster of highly shared sequence variants was judged likely to be a technical artifact of the sequencing pipeline. In a later analysis, most CMV-associated TCR beta chains were found to appear HLA-restricted, with HLA associations seemingly driven largely by CMV exposure. About 17 rarely observed V segments, including chromosome 9 orphons, were excluded from the earlier analysis of a few hundred of the donors because counts were too low. Because some donors lacked HLA typing at each locus, the association tests relied only on the typed subset. The classifier was reported to diagnose cytomegalovirus status with high specificity and sensitivity in both the original and validation cohorts. When HLA alleles, especially DR and DQ, strongly co-occurred, TCR associations were difficult to assign to individual alleles. An earlier analysis of 587 of the donors showed that most TCR beta V segments appeared in productive rearrangements either about 87% or about 30% of the time, which broadly matched IMGT annotations. The 87-base-pair reads could not distinguish some IMGT-functional V segments, including TRBV6-2 and TRBV6-3, so those segments were excluded. In the study, 150 to 200 TCR beta chains were listed as associated with cytomegalovirus. Only TCR beta chains were sequenced in this cohort, and the absence of alpha or paired-chain data limited detectable features. A further reported finding was that TCR beta sequences accurately predicted the HLA-A and HLA-B alleles for most subjects in the first cohort. A later analysis reported that several top co-occurrence clusters appeared linked to parvovirus B19, influenza, CMV and Epstein-Barr virus. According to a later analysis, TCR association rates differed among HLA loci, with DRB1 alleles showing the most associated TCRs and HLA-C alleles showing the fewest. Correlated functional status among segregating V segments might be attributable to linkage disequilibrium, but an unknown experimental factor could not be ruled out. In a later analysis, HLA-associated TCR beta chains showed more clonal expansion and lower generation probabilities than non-associated chains that were equally common. Most TCR sequences were observed very rarely across donors, whereas some public TCRs were present in many individuals. Sequencing depth was assumed to be roughly uniform across donors in the presence/absence analyses, though that assumption may not hold. In vitro tests confirmed that a few of the cytomegalovirus-associated TCR beta chains recognize cytomegalovirus antigens. CMV serostatus was the only immune exposure information available for the cohort. According to the authors, the approach could potentially be generalized to other disease states and immunological phenotypes.

The germline V gene specifies MNHNS as CDR1 and SASEGT as CDR2. A distance of 13 bases separates the germline ends of V and J, which lose 2 bases and 2 bases respectively. From cysteine to phenylalanine, the CDR3 is 16 amino acids long. Of all the DNA, just the CDR3 is kept, 48 bases in frame from base 1. In total, fewer than 750 healthy bone marrow donors made up the cohort. At the time of sampling, every cohort member was nominally healthy, though immune exposures that went unrecorded were likely present. The donor was CMV seronegative and belonged to the group of over 350 seronegative cohort members. A peripheral blood sample was provided by each donor, and peripheral blood mononuclear cells were used for TCR beta sequencing. The Qiagen DNeasy Blood Extraction Kit was used to extract genomic DNA from the blood cell samples. As regards this clone: Its antigen is still unknown. No base qualities exist here, and no much larger clone lies one base off it.

The library was prepared using the immunoSEQ multiplex PCR assay. The multiplex PCR relied on a mix of 60 forward primers for TCR Vbeta segments and 13 reverse primers for TCR Jbeta segments. The CDR3 region of rearranged TCR beta genes was amplified from genomic DNA with a multiplex PCR assay. The Illumina HiSeq System was used to sequence the amplified TCR beta libraries as 87-base-pair reads. The original pipeline was this. A later analysis counted tens of millions of unique TCR beta chains across the 650 to 700 repertoires, and about 10 million of these chains were shared by at least two donors. To remove PCR and sequencing errors, raw reads were error-corrected and collapsed into unique sequences using a nearest-neighbor algorithm that merged closely related sequences. Alignment of CDR3 sequences to IMGT reference sequences was used to assign V, D and J gene segments. For a sequence to be retained, at least a six-nucleotide match to both a V gene segment and a J gene segment was required. A rearrangement counted as productive if the CDR3 had no stop codons and remained in frame with V and J, and every other rearrangement counted as non-productive. Following IMGT convention, CDR3 was defined as the stretch from the second conserved V-encoded cysteine to the conserved J-encoded phenylalanine. The earlier analysis of 587 of the donors excluded any sequence lacking an unambiguous match to a single V gene segment. An earlier analysis of 500 to 700 of the donors classified V segments as functional when productive rearrangements were above 56.7% and as segregating when the standard deviation between donors was above 5%. A statistical classification framework was developed to diagnose cytomegalovirus status using the catalog of TCR beta chain sequences. A later analysis assigned V and J genes by comparing TCR nucleotide sequences with IMGT/GENE-DB human TR gene sequences. A later analysis assigned CDR3 sequences and most-parsimonious VDJ recombination scenarios with the TCRdist pipeline. In a later analysis, each TCR beta chain was defined by its CDR3 amino acid sequence together with its V-gene family, and reads lacking a unique V-gene family were excluded. A later analysis removed 592 highly shared, low-generation-probability nucleotide sequences to deal with suspected cross-contamination and a sequencing artifact. A later analysis calculated a clonal expansion index for each public chain from normalized within-repertoire ranks of inferred template counts. A later analysis computed generation probabilities with a VDJ recombination model fitted to out-of-frame rearrangements, and checked the results against IGoR. In a later analysis, TCR-TCR, TCR-HLA and TCR-CMV co-occurrence was scored with hypergeometric tests, and a repertoire-size bias correction was applied to TCR pairs. In a later analysis, false discovery rates were estimated by permuting HLA or CMV assignments 20 times. In a later analysis, co-occurring TCRs were grouped with DBSCAN, and TCRdist sequence similarity was added when clustering was performed within HLA-allele-positive subsets. Repertoires with fewer than 30,000 or more than 120,000 public chains, plus five repertoires with anomalous nucleotide sharing, were excluded from co-occurrence clustering. TCRdb stores this immuneACCESS table with in-frame sequences only. Part of the clones is absent; in the studies checked, under half of the shortfall reflects unresolved V genes, and no reason is known for the rest. The D gene and trimming were derived from the DNA, and the V and J assignments and clone size from that table. For this sample the table gives over 110,000 clones, of which 75% to 85% were detected only once. 4.5% of the sample lies in the top ten.

This clonotype originated in a middle-aged man in good health and CMV-seronegative. Sequencing was performed on PBMCs. The V and J segments used are TRBV6-1 and TRBJ2-1, with TRBD1 perhaps the D gene, on 7 matching bases. The CDR3 loop reads CASSERRGLAYNEQFF. The DNA sequence is as follows: TGTGCCAGCAGTGAACGGAGGGGGCTGGCCTACAATGAGCAGTTCTTC.